These T cell receptor beta chains were read from a single sample in a study of cytomegalovirus exposure and HLA in healthy donors. The assay was immunoSEQ multiplex PCR, and TCRdb's table has in-frame clones only and misses some. The sample consists of about 140,000 clones, approximately 84% of them appearing once. Sample: PBMCs. Receptor source: a man aged 25 to 45 in good health and CMV-seropositive. Each CDR3 is given with its conserved first and last residue. The order of the fields is V gene, J gene, D gene, clone size, CDR3 DNA, CDR3 protein. A D gene is named only where the DNA matches it firmly. A row's size may be missing; if present it is once, few, many or a size class.

v_call: TRBV27; j_call: TRBJ2-3; d_call: -; clone_size: -; cdr3_nt: TGTGCCAGCAGTTTAACGGTCATCACAGATACGCAGTATTTT; cdr3_aa: CASSLTVITDTQYF
v_call: TRBV7-3; j_call: TRBJ2-2; d_call: TRBD2; clone_size: -; cdr3_nt: TGTGCCAGCAGCGCAGCGGGGGGAACCACCGGGGAGCTGTTTTTT; cdr3_aa: CASSAAGGTTGELFF
v_call: TRBV6-6; j_call: TRBJ2-3; d_call: -; clone_size: -; cdr3_nt: TGTGCCAGCGGGGGGGGGCGAACTAGCACAGATACGCAGTATTTT; cdr3_aa: CASGGGRTSTDTQYF
v_call: TRBV5-8; j_call: TRBJ2-7; d_call: -; clone_size: -; cdr3_nt: TGTGCCAGCACCTACAGATTCCAGGCCTACGAGCAGTACTTC; cdr3_aa: CASTYRFQAYEQYF
v_call: TRBV5-4; j_call: TRBJ2-7; d_call: TRBD2; clone_size: many; cdr3_nt: TGTGCCAGCAGCGTCGGGACTAGCGGTACCTACGAGCAGTACTTC; cdr3_aa: CASSVGTSGTYEQYF
v_call: TRBV4-1; j_call: TRBJ2-7; d_call: -; clone_size: few; cdr3_nt: TGCGCCAGCAGCCCCTGGACGGGAACCTACGAGCAGTACTTC; cdr3_aa: CASSPWTGTYEQYF
v_call: TRBV28; j_call: TRBJ2-5; d_call: -; clone_size: once; cdr3_nt: TGTGCCAGCAGCCATCTTAGGGGAACATTGGGCGGGATTCCCCAAGAGACCCAGTACTTC; cdr3_aa: CASSHLRGTLGGIPQETQYF
v_call: TRBV7-2; j_call: TRBJ2-7; d_call: TRBD2; clone_size: -; cdr3_nt: TGTGCCAGCAGTTCCTCCCAAGCGGGAGGACTTTCTGAGCAGTACTTC; cdr3_aa: CASSSSQAGGLSEQYF
v_call: TRBV28; j_call: TRBJ1-5; d_call: -; clone_size: -; cdr3_nt: TGTGCCAGCAGCCAAGCCGGGGGGAGGAATCAGCCCCAGCATTTT; cdr3_aa: CASSQAGGRNQPQHF
v_call: TRBV5-1; j_call: TRBJ2-1; d_call: TRBD2; clone_size: -; cdr3_nt: TGCGCCAGCCGAGGGGGGGGGACTAGCGGGACAACCTACAATGAGCAGTTCTTC; cdr3_aa: CASRGGGTSGTTYNEQFF
v_call: TRBV28; j_call: TRBJ1-4; d_call: TRBD1; clone_size: -; cdr3_nt: TGTGCCAGCGGTCGTCCGGGACAGGGGGGTGAAAAACTGTTTTTT; cdr3_aa: CASGRPGQGGEKLFF
v_call: TRBV11-2; j_call: TRBJ2-3; d_call: TRBD2; clone_size: -; cdr3_nt: TGTGCCAGCAGCTCGGGACCTAGCGGGAGGGCCACAGATACGCAGTATTTT; cdr3_aa: CASSSGPSGRATDTQYF
v_call: TRBV5-4; j_call: TRBJ1-1; d_call: TRBD1; clone_size: -; cdr3_nt: TGTGCCAGCAGCCCGACCGGGACAGGAGGGAACACTGAAGCTTTCTTT; cdr3_aa: CASSPTGTGGNTEAFF
v_call: TRBV29-1; j_call: TRBJ2-3; d_call: TRBD2; clone_size: -; cdr3_nt: TGCAGCGTTGAAACTGGCGGGAGGCGCACAGATACGCAGTATTTT; cdr3_aa: CSVETGGRRTDTQYF
v_call: TRBV28; j_call: TRBJ1-5; d_call: -; clone_size: -; cdr3_nt: TGTGCCACGACCAAAAGGACAGTTAGCAATCAGCCCCAGCATTTT; cdr3_aa: CATTKRTVSNQPQHF
v_call: TRBV5-1; j_call: TRBJ2-7; d_call: -; clone_size: -; cdr3_nt: TGCGCCAGCAGCTCAGAGGGAATCTCCTACGAGCAGTACTTC; cdr3_aa: CASSSEGISYEQYF
v_call: TRBV4-1; j_call: TRBJ2-1; d_call: TRBD2; clone_size: -; cdr3_nt: TGCGCCAGCAGCCAGGCACTAGCGGGACCCTACAATGAGCAGTTCTTC; cdr3_aa: CASSQALAGPYNEQFF
v_call: TRBV7-9; j_call: TRBJ1-1; d_call: -; clone_size: few; cdr3_nt: TGTGCCAGCAGCTTAGTGCAGGGCCCTACTGAAGCTTTCTTT; cdr3_aa: CASSLVQGPTEAFF
v_call: TRBV28; j_call: TRBJ1-1; d_call: TRBD1; clone_size: -; cdr3_nt: TGTGCCACGTCTGGGGTGACAGGGGGGGACACTGAAGCTTTCTTT; cdr3_aa: CATSGVTGGDTEAFF
v_call: TRBV7-6; j_call: TRBJ2-1; d_call: TRBD2; clone_size: -; cdr3_nt: TGTGCCAGCAGCTTAGATAGCGGGGTAGGCAATGAGCAGTTCTTC; cdr3_aa: CASSLDSGVGNEQFF
v_call: TRBV5-1; j_call: TRBJ1-2; d_call: TRBD1; clone_size: -; cdr3_nt: TGCGCCAGCAGCTTCGACAGGGCGGGCTACACCTTC; cdr3_aa: CASSFDRAGYTF
v_call: TRBV7-2; j_call: TRBJ2-1; d_call: -; clone_size: few; cdr3_nt: TGTGCCAGCAGTAGGTTTCGGGACACCTATGAGCAGTTCTTC; cdr3_aa: CASSRFRDTYEQFF
v_call: TRBV27; j_call: TRBJ1-5; d_call: -; clone_size: -; cdr3_nt: TGTGCCAGCAGCTCCATCGGTGTGGGCAATCAGCCCCAGCATTTT; cdr3_aa: CASSSIGVGNQPQHF
v_call: TRBV5-4; j_call: TRBJ2-1; d_call: TRBD2; clone_size: -; cdr3_nt: TGTGCCAGCAGCCCCCAGCGGGAAGGCTACAATGAGCAGTTCTTC; cdr3_aa: CASSPQREGYNEQFF
v_call: TRBV5-1; j_call: TRBJ1-4; d_call: -; clone_size: -; cdr3_nt: TGCGCCAGCAGCCCCCAGTCGTTGTCTAATGAAAAACTGTTTTTT; cdr3_aa: CASSPQSLSNEKLFF
v_call: TRBV7-9; j_call: TRBJ2-7; d_call: -; clone_size: -; cdr3_nt: TGTTCCAGCAGCTCTCAGACCTACGAGCAGTACTTC; cdr3_aa: CSSSSQTYEQYF
v_call: TRBV10-3; j_call: TRBJ1-1; d_call: -; clone_size: -; cdr3_nt: TGTGCCATCAGTGAGTCTGGGCCAGGGCGCGCGCGGGCTTTCTTT; cdr3_aa: CAISESGPGRARAFF
v_call: TRBV9; j_call: TRBJ1-4; d_call: TRBD1; clone_size: -; cdr3_nt: TGTGCCAGCAGCGTCATGGACAGGGGATCTGAAAAACTGTTTTTT; cdr3_aa: CASSVMDRGSEKLFF
v_call: TRBV19; j_call: TRBJ2-3; d_call: TRBD2; clone_size: once; cdr3_nt: TGTGCCAGCCGTAGCGGGAGGGCCCGCACAGATACGCAGTATTTT; cdr3_aa: CASRSGRARTDTQYF
v_call: TRBV19; j_call: TRBJ2-3; d_call: -; clone_size: -; cdr3_nt: TGTGCCAGTAGTAAGGACTCGGATACGCAGTATTTT; cdr3_aa: CASSKDSDTQYF
v_call: TRBV28; j_call: TRBJ1-2; d_call: -; clone_size: -; cdr3_nt: TGTGCCAGCAGTTCCACCGACATTCCCTATGGCTACACCTTC; cdr3_aa: CASSSTDIPYGYTF
v_call: TRBV6-1; j_call: TRBJ1-6; d_call: -; clone_size: -; cdr3_nt: TGTGCCAGCGTCGGGACACTTAATTCACCCCTCCACTTT; cdr3_aa: CASVGTLNSPLHF
v_call: TRBV27; j_call: TRBJ2-6; d_call: -; clone_size: few; cdr3_nt: TGTGCCAGCAGTTCCATCCAGGTGGCTGGGGCCAACGTCCTGACTTTC; cdr3_aa: CASSSIQVAGANVLTF
v_call: TRBV7-2; j_call: TRBJ1-5; d_call: -; clone_size: -; cdr3_nt: TGTGCCAGCAGCGTATACTATAGCAATCAGCCCCAGCATTTT; cdr3_aa: CASSVYYSNQPQHF
v_call: TRBV5-5; j_call: TRBJ2-7; d_call: -; clone_size: -; cdr3_nt: TGTGCCAGCAGCTTGGGGGCGGGACAGTGGACCTCCTACGAGCAGTACTTC; cdr3_aa: CASSLGAGQWTSYEQYF
v_call: TRBV5-1; j_call: TRBJ2-1; d_call: TRBD2; clone_size: once; cdr3_nt: TGCGCCAGCAGCTTGGAGGCCCTAGCGGGGGGGAATGAGCAGCTCTTC; cdr3_aa: CASSLEALAGGNEQLF
v_call: TRBV7-9; j_call: TRBJ2-7; d_call: TRBD2; clone_size: -; cdr3_nt: TGTGCCAGCAGCTTAGGGGCTAGCGGGAGTAACGAGCAGTACTTC; cdr3_aa: CASSLGASGSNEQYF
v_call: TRBV25-1; j_call: TRBJ2-1; d_call: TRBD1; clone_size: -; cdr3_nt: TGTGCCAGCAGTGACCCCGGGACAGGGGGAGTGGATGAGCAGTTCTTC; cdr3_aa: CASSDPGTGGVDEQFF
v_call: TRBV6-5; j_call: TRBJ2-3; d_call: TRBD2; clone_size: -; cdr3_nt: TGTGCCAGCAGTTTAGCGGGGCGGAATACGCAGTATTTT; cdr3_aa: CASSLAGRNTQYF
v_call: TRBV10-2; j_call: TRBJ1-1; d_call: -; clone_size: -; cdr3_nt: TGCGCCAGCAGTGAGAACTCGAACACTGAAGCTTTCTTT; cdr3_aa: CASSENSNTEAFF
v_call: TRBV7-2; j_call: TRBJ2-1; d_call: TRBD2; clone_size: -; cdr3_nt: TGTGCCAGCAGCTTAGGGGGAGCGGGGGGTTACAATGAGCAGTTCTTC; cdr3_aa: CASSLGGAGGYNEQFF
v_call: TRBV7-3; j_call: TRBJ2-5; d_call: TRBD2; clone_size: -; cdr3_nt: TGTGCCAGCAGCCCTACGGGAGCGGGGTACCAAGAGACCCAGTACTTC; cdr3_aa: CASSPTGAGYQETQYF
v_call: TRBV19; j_call: TRBJ2-7; d_call: TRBD2; clone_size: -; cdr3_nt: TGTGCCAGCGGGACTAGCGGCGTGTACGAGCAGTACTTC; cdr3_aa: CASGTSGVYEQYF
v_call: TRBV2; j_call: TRBJ1-2; d_call: TRBD1; clone_size: -; cdr3_nt: TGTGCCAGCACCCGGGACAGGGGGGCTAACTATGGCTACACCTTC; cdr3_aa: CASTRDRGANYGYTF
v_call: TRBV18; j_call: TRBJ2-7; d_call: TRBD2; clone_size: -; cdr3_nt: TGTGCCAGCTCACGAAGGGCGGGGGGCCCGTACGAGCAGTACTTC; cdr3_aa: CASSRRAGGPYEQYF
v_call: TRBV9; j_call: TRBJ2-1; d_call: TRBD2; clone_size: once; cdr3_nt: TGTGCCAGCAGCGTAATAGCGGGGGCCAATGAGCAGTTCTTC; cdr3_aa: CASSVIAGANEQFF
v_call: TRBV9; j_call: TRBJ2-5; d_call: TRBD2; clone_size: -; cdr3_nt: TGTGCCAGCAGCGCCCCGTTGACTAGCGACCAAGAGACCCAGTACTTC; cdr3_aa: CASSAPLTSDQETQYF
v_call: TRBV28; j_call: TRBJ2-7; d_call: TRBD1; clone_size: -; cdr3_nt: TGTGCCAGCAGTTTAGGGGTGACAGGGGCCTACGAGCAGTACTTC; cdr3_aa: CASSLGVTGAYEQYF